A single T cell receptor beta chain is shown here with its context. This specimen belongs to a study of cytomegalovirus exposure and HLA in healthy donors. Primers included in the PCR were 60 Vbeta and 13 Jbeta primers. Measured with immunoSEQ multiplex PCR; TCRdb has only the in-frame clones, and not every one. This repertoire includes about 170,000 clones. The germline V and J ends were trimmed by 2 bases and 1 base, with 5 bases remaining between them. Germline-derived CDR1 and CDR2 are MNHEY and SMNVEV (reference sequence). The CDR3 runs to 14 residues. This TCR derives from an older woman in good health and CMV-seronegative. This chain links TRBV27 with TRBJ2-2; D uncertain. Specimen: PBMCs. CDR3 sequence reads: CASSLGRNTGELFF. The DNA for the CDR3 is TGTGCCAGCAGTTTAGGGCGGAACACCGGGGAGCTGTTTTTT.